One and the same sample provided the 10 T cell receptor beta chains below, sequenced in a study of blood T cell repertoires in COVID-19. Assay: immunoSEQ multiplex PCR; the TCRdb copy retains only in-frame clones and omits some. The sample yields approximately 280,000 clones, roughly 85% seen once. Material for sequencing was peripheral blood. Every receptor here comes from a woman in her 70s with acute or convalescent COVID-19.

This chain connects TRBV7-9 to TRBJ1-2, with unresolved D. The germline V and J ends were trimmed by 5 bases and 4 bases, with 11 bases remaining between them. There are 13 residues in the CDR3. Looked up from germline, CDR1 is SEHNR and CDR2 is FQNEAQ (reference sequence). The CDR3 nucleotides read TGTGCCAGCAGCCAGGTGACATTCTATGGCTACACCTTC. Translation gives CASSQVTFYGYTF.

The chain links TRBV12-3 or TRBV12-4 to TRBJ2-1; a weak D match, TRBD1 (5 bases). Trimming left V 7 bases short and J 2 bases short, with 6 bases between. This CDR3 is built from 12 residues. CDR3 in DNA: TGTGCCAGCAAGGACACCTACAATGAGCAGTTCTTC. Protein product: CASKDTYNEQFF.

This rearrangement joins TRBV6-1 to TRBJ1-2; no clear D gene. V was clipped by 1 base and J by 4 bases, with 10 bases between them. Germline V gene sequence: CDR1 MNHNS, CDR2 SASEGT. The CDR3 sequence is 14 residues long. The CDR3 nucleotides read TGTGCCAGCAGTGAAGTGGGCAGCGGCTATGGCTACACCTTC. This translates into CASSEVGSGYGYTF.

This clone was recorded once. V and J are TRBV2 and TRBJ1-1, with 7 bases that match TRBD1. The CDR3 consists of 12 residues. Germline-derived CDR1 and CDR2 are SNHLY and FYNNEI. Trimming at V came to 7 bases and at J to 7 bases, leaving 6 bases not matched to a gene. This CDR3 reads CASIQGVSEAFF. In DNA, the CDR3 is TGTGCCAGCATCCAGGGGGTGAGTGAAGCTTTCTTT.

This sequence joins TRBV6-5 and TRBJ2-2, with D tentatively TRBD1 (5 bases). V lost 1 base, J lost 3 bases, and 12 bases lay in between. CDR1 is MNHEY, CDR2 SVGAGI, per germline. The CDR3 has 16 residues. CDR3 region: CASSYWKPRDTGELFF. The CDR3 bases are TGTGCCAGCAGTTACTGGAAACCCAGGGACACCGGGGAGCTGTTTTTT.

The V and J genes are TRBV7-8 and TRBJ1-2; D gene unclear. The germline V gene has CDR1 SGHVS and CDR2 FQNEAQ. V lost 5 bases and J 2 bases, leaving 12 bases between the germline ends. The CDR3 length is 14 residues. The CDR3 DNA reads as TGTGCCAGCAGCCCCCTGGTCGCGAACTATGGCTACACCTTC. Amino acids: CASSPLVANYGYTF.

This sequence joins TRBV6-5 and TRBJ1-2; D may be TRBD1 (5 bases). Trimming took 6 bases from V and 7 from J, leaving 21 bases between them. In germline, CDR1 is MNHEY, CDR2 SVGAGI. This CDR3 has 15 residues. The CDR3: CASSLEGGVGSGYTF. In DNA, the CDR3 is TGTGCCAGCAGCCTCGAGGGAGGGGTGGGTTCTGGCTACACCTTC.

The chain joins TRBV7-3 to TRBJ2-3, with TRBD2 matching 7 bases. V gave up 6 bases and J gave up 1 base; unmatched junction bases: 7. Germline-derived CDR1 and CDR2 are SGHTA and FQGTGA. The CDR3 has 15 amino acids. CDR3 in amino acids: CASRPSGAGTDTQYF. The CDR3 nucleotides read TGTGCCAGCAGGCCGAGCGGGGCCGGCACAGATACGCAGTATTTT.

This clone has a single count. The chain carries TRBV7-3 and TRBJ1-4; D is unclear. V was trimmed by 5 bases and J by 10 bases, leaving 14 bases between them. This CDR3 spans 13 amino acids. Germline assignment: CDR1 SGHTA and CDR2 FQGTGA. The CDR3 region has the DNA TGTGCCAGCAGCCCAGGTCGGGAGGCAAAACTGTTTTTT. Residues: CASSPGREAKLFF.

DNA for the CDR3: TGTGCCAGTAGTGAGGCTAGCGGGTGGGAGACCCAGTACTTC. Translated, it gives CASSEASGWETQYF. The chain combines TRBV19 with TRBJ2-5; TRBD2 matches 8 bases. CDR1 LNHDA and CDR2 SQIVND come from the germline V gene (reference sequence). This CDR3 region has 14 residues. V dropped 5 bases and J dropped 5; count of bases not matched to a gene: 7.